Each of the 8 T cell receptor beta chains below was sequenced from the same sample in a study of blood T cell repertoires in COVID-19. Profiling relied on immunoSEQ multiplex PCR, and the TCRdb table lists in-frame clones only, not all of them. The sample records about 160,000 clones, more than 75% being singletons. The material sequenced was peripheral blood. These receptors all stem from a man between 60 and 75 years old with active or convalescent COVID-19.

V gene TRBV21-1 combines with J gene TRBJ2-7; the table's TRBD2 call for D was not verified on the DNA. TRBV21-1 corresponds to a pseudogene. CDR3 length: 16 amino acids. This CDR3 reads CASSKPLRDRSYEQYF. CDR3 bases: TGTGCCAGCAGCAAACCCCTGAGGGATAGGTCCTACGAGCAGTACTTC.

This clone came up once. The genes are TRBV27 and TRBJ1-6, with D hard to call. The CDR3 consists of 19 residues. The V end lost 2 bases, the J end lost 0 bases, and 17 bases lay between the germline ends. Germline loops: CDR1 MNHEY, CDR2 SMNVEV (reference sequence). The CDR3 is CASSLNFGLGSSYNSPLHF. Here the CDR3 DNA reads TGTGCCAGCAGTTTAAATTTTGGTCTCGGGAGCTCCTATAATTCACCCCTCCACTTT.

The rearrangement joins TRBV7-9 to TRBJ1-2; a possible D gene is TRBD1 (5 bases). Deletions cut 4 bases from V and 6 bases from J, with 12 bases between. The CDR3 runs 13 residues. Germline V gene lookup returns CDR1 SEHNR and CDR2 FQNEAQ (reference sequence). The CDR3 spells CASSSWGVHGYTF. For the CDR3, the DNA is TGTGCCAGCAGCTCCTGGGGGGTTCATGGCTACACCTTC.

The chain couples TRBV6-1 to TRBJ1-2, with no clear D. V was trimmed by 2 bases and J by 4 bases, leaving 8 bases between them. This CDR3 is 13 amino acids long. Germline lookup yields CDR1 MNHNS and CDR2 SASEGT. For the CDR3, the DNA is TGTGCCAGCAGTGAATCGGGGAGCTATGGCTACACCTTC. Translating it yields CASSESGSYGYTF.

This chain links TRBV12-3 or TRBV12-4 with TRBJ2-7, with TRBD1 identical over 8 bases. The CDR3 is 12 residues long. Trimming at V came to 6 bases and at J to 7 bases, leaving 5 bases not matched to a gene. The CDR3: CASRRTGWEQYF. CDR3 sequence (DNA): TGTGCCAGCAGGAGGACAGGGTGGGAGCAGTACTTC.

This clone was seen just once. The chain joins TRBV5-1 to TRBJ2-2, with 7 bases that match TRBD2. The CDR3 consists of 16 residues. Germline V gene sequence: CDR1 SGHRS, CDR2 YFSETQ. V shed 2 bases, J shed 2 bases, and the junction held 6 bases outside the gene matches. The CDR3, as DNA: TGCGCCAGCAGCTTCCTTACTAGCGCTAACACCGGGGAGCTGTTTTTT. Translation: CASSFLTSANTGELFF.

This chain joins TRBV7-2 and TRBJ2-7; 8 positions match TRBD2. The CDR3 consists of 14 residues. Germline lookup yields CDR1 SGHTA and CDR2 FQGNSA. V lost 2 bases and J lost 3; bases outside the gene matches: 3. CDR3 in DNA: TGTGCCAGCAGCTTATATAGCGGGGACTACGAGCAGTACTTC. Its protein is CASSLYSGDYEQYF.

This chain connects TRBV5-1 to TRBJ1-1; unclear D gene. This CDR3 comprises 12 residues. V was trimmed by 1 base and J by 2 bases, leaving 3 bases between them. The germline V gene has CDR1 SGHRS and CDR2 YFSETQ. CDR3 sequence (DNA): TGCGCCAGCAGCTTGTCAAACACTGAAGCTTTCTTT. This codes for CASSLSNTEAFF.